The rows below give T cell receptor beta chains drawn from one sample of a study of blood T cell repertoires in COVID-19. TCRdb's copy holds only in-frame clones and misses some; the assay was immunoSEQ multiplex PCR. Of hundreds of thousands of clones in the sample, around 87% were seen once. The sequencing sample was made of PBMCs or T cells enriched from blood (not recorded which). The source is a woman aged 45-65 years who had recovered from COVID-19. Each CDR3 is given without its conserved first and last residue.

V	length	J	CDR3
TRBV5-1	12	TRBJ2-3	ASNPSGGTDTQY
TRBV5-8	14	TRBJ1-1	ASSPKQGARPTEAF
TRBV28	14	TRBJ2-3	ASRQGKSSGTDTQY
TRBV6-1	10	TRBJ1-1	ASSGLDTEAF
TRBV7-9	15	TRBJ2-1	ASSSSWRLAGIYEQF
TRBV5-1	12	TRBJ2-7	ASSPGTGSYEQY
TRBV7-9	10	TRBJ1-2	ASSFSGHGYT
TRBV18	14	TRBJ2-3	ASSPRDRGVTDTQY
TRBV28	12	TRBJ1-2	ASSLGRPNYGYT
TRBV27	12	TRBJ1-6	ASTTQGYNSPLH
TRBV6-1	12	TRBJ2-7	ASSEERRNYEQY